This T cell receptor (beta chain) was identified during a study of glioma-infiltrating T cells (dated by TCRdb to about 2016). In the study overall: Glioma tissue, non-neoplastic brain tissue and matched peripheral blood mononuclear cells were used as sources from which TCR alpha- and beta-chain repertoires were sequenced. To gauge divergence between tissue and blood T-cell populations, every tissue-infiltrating repertoire was compared against the peripheral blood repertoire from the same patient. The paired cohort comprised three low-grade glioma patients, 8 or 9 primary glioblastoma patients and three non-glioma patients contributing non-neoplastic brain tissue. The study at large found these results: VJ-independent divergence between tissue and blood was below expectation in non-neoplastic patients but above expectation in all gliomas, especially low-grade gliomas. Very few CDR3 sequences were found to be shared between tissue and blood, and this scarcity was attributed to high CDR3 diversity and limited sampling. The group comparisons were based on small numbers of patients: three non-neoplastic, three low-grade glioma and about eight glioblastoma patients.

The iRepertoire nested amplicon-rescue multiplex PCR (arm-PCR) platform was used to amplify TCR alpha and beta CDR3 regions from RNA. The input for one-step reverse transcription and amplification was 100-400 ng of tissue mRNA or PBMC total RNA. Following bead purification, Illumina adapters were added by a secondary multiplex PCR, and libraries between 200 and 400 bp were gel-purified. Libraries carried internal 6-nucleotide barcodes used for demultiplexing. The libraries were sequenced on an Illumina MiSeq using 2x220 or 2x250 nucleotide paired-end reads. In the paper's pipeline: FLASH 1.2.11 was used to merge paired reads, and BWA-MEM then aligned the reads to the GRCh37 human genome before TRA and TRB reads were extracted. An IMGT-derived reference of cassette sequences and CDR3 motifs, with pseudogenes included, was used for V and J assignment. Reads were translated in three frames, and productive CDR3s were defined by a C…FGXG motif without stop codons. Unique combinations of V-J cassette pair and CDR3 amino acid sequence were defined as clonotypes. Reads were filtered by Hamming distance, thresholded by each sample's sequence error rate in mapped regions. The raw public data were reprocessed by TCRdb itself: fastp quality trimming at Q25, MiXCR clonotype calling, in-frame beta chains only. Each entry is one CDR3 protein sequence, shown with its most common DNA and genes. TCRdb, rather than the study authors, made the V and J calls. The sample table holds around 170,000 distinct CDR3 sequences, of which around 40% were seen once. Around 4.9% of the sample comes from the top ten.

As encoded in the germline V gene, CDR1 is ENHRY while CDR2 is SYGVKD. V is shortened by 3 bases, J by 2 bases, and the region joining them spans 10 bases. The CDR3 has 14 amino acids, counting the end cysteine and phenylalanine. Solely the CDR3 DNA is kept, with 42 bases framed from the first base. This clonotype occurred many times. Its antigen has not been determined. Base qualities are missing; no much larger clone stands one base away. Sequencing was carried out using glioma tissue, nonneoplastic brain tissue, or PBMCs (not recorded which). Here the chain combines TRBV10-3 and TRBJ2-5; matching of 5 bases hints at TRBD2 as the D gene. This receptor was identified in a human donor with low-grade glioma or glioblastoma, undergoing nonglioma brain surgery, or in good health (not recorded which). The CDR3 here reads CAISDLPGQETQYF. The DNA is TGTGCCATCAGTGACTTGCCGGGACAAGAGACCCAGTACTTC.